The 14 T cell receptor beta chains below all came from one sample that was sequenced in a study of CD8 T cells in ankylosing spondylitis (TCRdb year 2017). Study-level results and caveats: A TCR beta motif of several highly homologous amino acid variants appeared characteristic of blood from ankylosing spondylitis patients.

Library preparation used 5' RACE. Reads for this sample came from an Illumina HiSeq 2500. The public reads were run again by TCRdb, first through fastp at Q25 and then through MiXCR, and only productive beta chains were kept. Merged by CDR3 protein, the rows form single entries marked with the most common genes and DNA. For this sample the table gives over 700,000 distinct CDR3 sequences, of which around 20% were detected only once. The leading ten clones occupy around a fifth of the sample. The antigens these receptors bind are not known. Sequencing was performed on blood, either unsorted or a sorted T cell fraction (not recorded which). The receptors here all came from a male donor with ankylosing spondylitis.

This clonotype showed up just a few times. The chain carries TRBV7-9 and TRBJ2-1, with TRBD1 as a possible D gene (5 bases). Germline lookup yields CDR1 SEHNR and CDR2 FQNEAQ (reference sequence). Trimming removed 6 bases from V and 5 bases from J, with 11 bases in between. The CDR3 contains 13 residues. Written as DNA, the CDR3 is TGTGCCAGCAGTCTTATCAGGGACAATGAGCAGTTCTTC. It specifies CASSLIRDNEQFF.

At least ten counts were recorded for this clonotype. This rearrangement joins TRBV5-6 to TRBJ1-3; D gene ambiguous. V was cut by 4 bases and J by 0 bases, with 8 bases left in between. Per the germline V gene, CDR1 is SGHDT and CDR2 is YYEEEE. The CDR3 runs to 14 residues. Written as DNA, the CDR3 is TGTGCCAGCAGCGTCCAAAGCTCTGGAAACACCATATATTTT. Translated, it gives CASSVQSSGNTIYF.

The J gene is TRBJ2-1, the V gene TRBV5-1; the match to TRBD2 covers 7 bases. In germline, CDR1 is SGHRS, CDR2 YFSETQ. The length of the CDR3 is 15 residues. With 3 bases clipped from V and 9 bases from J, the junction kept 12 bases outside the gene matches. The chain's CDR3 is CASSSRGLGEGEQFF. The CDR3 coding sequence is TGCGCCAGCAGCTCGCGCGGTCTGGGGGAGGGTGAGCAGTTCTTC.

Only a few counts were recorded for this clonotype. This chain links TRBV5-1 with TRBJ1-2; D is undetermined. This CDR3 region has 13 residues. Trimming removed 2 bases at V and 3 bases at J, with 8 bases between. Germline V gene data show CDR1 as SGHRS and CDR2 as YFSETQ. This CDR3 is CASSFPEYYGYTF. In nucleotides, the CDR3 is TGCGCCAGCAGCTTTCCGGAATACTATGGCTACACCTTC.

The sample holds a few counts of this clonotype. This chain links TRBV3-1 with TRBJ2-5, with D hard to call. CDR1 and CDR2 (germline): LGHDT, YNNKEL (reference sequence). The CDR3 contains 16 residues. Trimming stripped 3 bases from V and 5 bases from J, with 19 bases between. CDR3 amino acids: CASSHGQPNSVETQYF. The CDR3 coding sequence is TGTGCCAGCAGCCATGGTCAGCCAAACAGCGTCGAGACCCAGTACTTC.

The chain combines TRBV20-1 with TRBJ2-1; 11 nucleotides line up with TRBD2. The CDR3 extends over 14 amino acids. After removal of 3 bases from V and 5 bases from J, the junction contained 3 bases not matched to a gene. CDR1 and CDR2 from the germline V gene are DFQATT and SNEGSKA (reference sequence). The chain's CDR3 is CSASILAGDNEQFF. CDR3 nucleotide sequence: TGCAGTGCTAGTATACTAGCGGGAGACAATGAGCAGTTCTTC.

This sequence joins TRBV12-3 or TRBV12-4 and TRBJ2-2; D may be TRBD1 or TRBD2 (6 bases each). Deletions cut 2 bases from V and 1 base from J, with 14 bases between. The CDR3 has 17 residues. CDR3 residues: CASSLRSGALNTGELFF. The CDR3 region has the DNA TGTGCCAGCAGTTTAAGGTCGGGGGCCCTGAACACCGGGGAGCTGTTTTTT.

The V gene is TRBV6-1, the J gene TRBJ2-3, with 10 bases aligning to TRBD1. V lost 6 bases, J lost 7 bases, and 7 bases stayed unmatched. The germline V gene has CDR1 MNHNS and CDR2 SASEGT. The CDR3 is 14 residues long. Here the CDR3 DNA reads TGTGCCAGCAGAGGGGGGGGACAGGGGTATACGCAGTATTTT. This gives the protein CASRGGGQGYTQYF.

The V and J genes are TRBV20-1 and TRBJ1-1; D not resolved. Germline V gene lookup returns CDR1 DFQATT and CDR2 SNEGSKA (reference sequence). The CDR3 has 16 amino acids. V gave up 3 bases and J gave up 2 bases, with 19 bases separating them. The DNA of the CDR3 is TGCAGTGCTAGGAGTAGCCGAGGACGGCTAAACACTGAAGCTTTCTTT. The encoded protein is CSARSSRGRLNTEAFF.

The rearrangement uses TRBV7-2 and TRBJ2-7; TRBD2 might be the D (5 bases). Deletions cut 7 bases from V and 1 base from J, with 17 bases between. Per germline, CDR1 SGHTA and CDR2 FQGNSA. This CDR3 comprises 15 residues. This CDR3 reads CASNPDRRGSYEQYF. In DNA form, the CDR3 reads TGTGCCAGCAACCCCGACCGACGGGGATCCTACGAGCAGTACTTC.

V and J are TRBV12-3 or TRBV12-4 and TRBJ1-2; D remains unclear. The ends were cut back, 0 bases at V and 7 bases at J, with 15 bases in the middle. The CDR3 is made up of 15 amino acids. The CDR3 region has the DNA TGTGCCAGCAGTTTAGCGCAGTTGGGGAGCGGTGGCTACACCTTC. This codes for CASSLAQLGSGGYTF.

A few counts support this clonotype. The chain has TRBV5-1 and TRBJ1-1; 7 bases fit TRBD1. J gave up 4 bases and V 4 bases, and 7 bases lay outside the gene matches. Germline CDR1 is SGHRS and CDR2 is YFSETQ. CDR3 length equals 14 residues. The DNA for the CDR3 is TGCGCCAGCAGCCTAAAACAGGGGTCCACTGAAGCTTTCTTT. Protein: CASSLKQGSTEAFF. Full variable domain (remainder filled in from reference TRBV5-1 and TRBJ1-1): KAGVTQTPRYLIKTRGQQVTLSCSPISGHRSVSWYQQTPGQGLQFLFEYFSETQRNKGNFPGRFSGRQFSNSRSEMNVSTLELGDSALYLCASSLKQGSTEAFFGQGTRLTVV.

The table lists this clonotype with a few counts. The gene calls are TRBV29-1 and TRBJ2-1; D gene uncertain. Deletions cut 3 bases from V and 8 bases from J, with 11 bases between. The CDR3 totals 12 residues. Germline V CDR1 and CDR2: SQVTM, ANQGSEA. CDR3 nucleotide sequence: TGCAGCGTTGATGGTGCTTGGGATGAGCAGTTCTTC. It specifies CSVDGAWDEQFF.

The chain joins TRBV5-1 to TRBJ1-6; D is ambiguous. The ends were cut back, 0 bases at V and 7 bases at J, with 8 bases in the middle. The CDR3 is made up of 14 amino acids. CDR1 and CDR2 from the germline V gene are SGHRS and YFSETQ. CDR3 coding DNA: TGCGCCAGCAGCTTGGGCTCGGGGAATTCACCCCTCCACTTT. As protein: CASSLGSGNSPLHF.